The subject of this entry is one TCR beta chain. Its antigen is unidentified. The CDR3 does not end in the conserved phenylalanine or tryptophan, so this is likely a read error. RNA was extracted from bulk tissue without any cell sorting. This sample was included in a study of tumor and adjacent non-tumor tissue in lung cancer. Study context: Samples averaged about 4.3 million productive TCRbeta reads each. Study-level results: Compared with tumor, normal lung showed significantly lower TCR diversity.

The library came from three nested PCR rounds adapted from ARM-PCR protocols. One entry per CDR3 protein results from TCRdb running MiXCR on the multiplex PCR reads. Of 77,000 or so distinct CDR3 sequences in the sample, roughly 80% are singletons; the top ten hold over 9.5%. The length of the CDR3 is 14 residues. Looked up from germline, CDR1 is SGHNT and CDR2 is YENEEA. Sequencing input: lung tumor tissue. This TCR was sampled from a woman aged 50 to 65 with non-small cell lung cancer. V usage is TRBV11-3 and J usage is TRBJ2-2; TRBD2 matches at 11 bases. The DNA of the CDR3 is TGCGCCAGCAGCCTAGCGGGGGGCACAGGGGAGCTGTTTTTG. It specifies CASSLAGGTGELFL.